In this sample, the clone carrying this TCR beta chain turned up a few times. The antigen is not known. What was sequenced were expressed TCRB transcripts, since all of the isolated RNA had been reverse transcribed. TCRdb's table, derived via immunoSEQ multiplex PCR, lists solely in-frame clones and lacks some. This repertoire shows approximately 730,000 clones, 13% found once; its top ten account for about 0.02%. The data derive from a study of beta chain features in type 1 diabetes. Whole-study findings and limits: All four CD4+ subsets from Type 1 diabetes patients carried moderately but significantly shorter TCRB CDR3s.

The germline V gene has CDR1 SGHDT and CDR2 YYEEEE. The V gene lost 1 base and the J gene lost 8 bases, with 4 bases spanning the gap. The CDR3 is 11 residues long. The receptor was isolated from a man aged 18 to 29 with type 1 diabetes. Sample: naive CD4+ T cells from blood. This rearrangement joins TRBV5-6 to TRBJ2-1; D is uncertain. CDR3 residues: CASSLTDEQFF. The CDR3, as DNA: TGTGCCAGCAGCTTGACGGATGAGCAGTTCTTC.